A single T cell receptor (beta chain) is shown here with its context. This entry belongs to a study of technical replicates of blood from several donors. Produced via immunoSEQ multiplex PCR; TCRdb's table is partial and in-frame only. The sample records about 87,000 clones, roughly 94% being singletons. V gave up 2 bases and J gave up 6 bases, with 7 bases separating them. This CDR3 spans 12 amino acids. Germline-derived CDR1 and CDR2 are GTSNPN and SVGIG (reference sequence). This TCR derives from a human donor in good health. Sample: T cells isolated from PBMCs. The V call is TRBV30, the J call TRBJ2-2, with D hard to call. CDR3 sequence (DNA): TGTGCCTGGAGTCTTGAGCCCGGGGAGCTGTTTTTT. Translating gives CAWSLEPGELFF. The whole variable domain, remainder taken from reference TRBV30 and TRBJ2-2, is SQTIHQWPATLVQPVGSPLSLECTVEGTSNPNLYWYRQAAGRGLQLLFYSVGIGQISSEVPQNLSASRPQDRQFILSSKKLLLSDSGFYLCAWSLEPGELFFGEGSRLTVL.